Only one count was recorded for the clone carrying this T cell receptor beta chain. The sample comes from a study of T cell changes during pregnancy in multiple sclerosis. V lost 5 bases and J lost 4; bases outside the gene matches: 10. The V gene's germline CDR1 is SGHAT and CDR2 FQNNGV. This CDR3 is 16 amino acids long. The data were produced by immunoSEQ multiplex PCR, yet TCRdb's version contains in-frame clones alone and is incomplete. Of 60,000 to 85,000 clones listed, 75% to 95% were seen once; the top ten hold 2.3%. The rearrangement uses TRBV11-2 and TRBJ2-7; 11 positions match TRBD2. The source material was peripheral blood, sampled in the first trimester of pregnancy. The TCR was taken from a female donor with multiple sclerosis, enrolled in a pregnancy study. The CDR3 reads CASSPSLRLAGYEQYF. The CDR3 DNA is TGTGCCAGCAGCCCTTCCTTAAGACTAGCGGGATACGAGCAGTACTTC.